This TCR beta chain was profiled in a study of blood T cell repertoires in COVID-19. Looking at the study overall: COVID-19 samples from acute and convalescent phases originated in the United States, Italy and Spain. The cDNA or gDNA used as material had been derived from T cells, B-cell-depleted T cells, or PBMCs.

Original processing notes: Amplifying reference gene primers gave estimates of nucleated cell counts. TCRdb's copy holds only in-frame clones and misses some; the assay was immunoSEQ multiplex PCR. The V and J calls and the clone size are those of that table, but D and trimming were determined from the DNA. The profile covers about 300,000 clones, with 80% to 90% appearing a single time and approximately 1.2% taken by the ten largest. V was clipped by 0 bases and J by 4 bases; unmatched bases: 4. This CDR3 is 15 amino acids long. Looked up from germline, CDR1 is SGHKS and CDR2 is YYEKEE (reference sequence).

The material sequenced was peripheral blood. The chain recombines TRBV5-5 with TRBJ2-7; 10 bases are a match to TRBD1. The receptor comes from a woman between 45 and 65 years old with acute or convalescent COVID-19. The CDR3: CASSLDRTGGYEQYF. In DNA, the CDR3 is TGTGCCAGCAGCTTGGACAGGACAGGGGGTTACGAGCAGTACTTC.